One sample yielded the 27 T cell receptor beta chains listed below, sequenced in a study of cytomegalovirus exposure and HLA in healthy donors. Only in-frame clones appear in the TCRdb table, and some are missing; sequencing was by immunoSEQ multiplex PCR. Among 140,000 or so clones, approximately 88% were seen once, and the ten largest hold 4.5%. Sequenced input: PBMCs. Receptor source: a man between 18 and 35 years old in good health and CMV-seropositive.

The V and J genes are TRBV6-5 and TRBJ2-3; 10 bases line up with TRBD2. This CDR3 contains 16 residues. Germline V gene data show CDR1 as MNHEY and CDR2 as SVGAGI. The V segment lost 2 bases and the J segment 4 bases; nucleotides outside the gene matches: 6. CDR3 nucleotide sequence: TGTGCCAGCAGTTACCAGCGGGGGGGCAGCGCAGATACGCAGTATTTT. Its protein is CASSYQRGGSADTQYF.

The rearrangement joins TRBV11-2 to TRBJ2-1, with D maybe TRBD2 (5 bases). The CDR3 extends over 14 amino acids. V was trimmed by 0 bases and J by 12 bases, leaving 15 bases between them. Germline lookup yields CDR1 SGHAT and CDR2 FQNNGV. This CDR3 reads CASSLDSLTEGQFF. In DNA, the CDR3 is TGTGCCAGCAGCTTAGATAGCCTCACTGAGGGGCAGTTCTTC.

The V and J genes are TRBV9 and TRBJ2-5; 7 positions match TRBD2. The CDR3 runs to 19 residues. The V and J ends lost 0 bases and 0 bases, in that order; junction bases with no gene match: 14. From germline, CDR1 is SGDLS and CDR2 YYNGEE. The DNA of the CDR3 is TGTGCCAGCAGCGTAGATCGGGGATGGGGGGGAGCGTACCAAGAGACCCAGTACTTC. Protein sequence: CASSVDRGWGGAYQETQYF.

This clone has just one count. The rearrangement links TRBV7-2 to TRBJ1-5, with D unclear. The CDR3 has 14 amino acids. Germline values: CDR1 SGHTA, CDR2 FQGNSA. V was pared by 1 base and J by 6 bases, with 10 bases between. The CDR3 region is CASSLGLGGQPQHF. Here the CDR3 DNA reads TGTGCCAGCAGCTTAGGTCTGGGAGGTCAGCCCCAGCATTTT.

The J gene is TRBJ1-1, the V gene TRBV11-2; weak D call: TRBD1 (5 bases). Deletions cut 5 bases from V and 11 bases from J, with 24 bases between. Germline CDR1 SGHAT, CDR2 FQNNGV. This CDR3 is 15 amino acids long. The CDR3 DNA follows: TGTGCCAGCAGCCCACTGCGGGGGAGGGGTCTGTCTGCTTTCTTT. Amino acid sequence: CASSPLRGRGLSAFF.

The J gene is TRBJ1-1, the V gene TRBV29-1, with a weak D call TRBD1 (6 bases). Germline V gene sequence: CDR1 SQVTM, CDR2 ANQGSEA. V lost 4 bases and J lost 7, with 10 bases in between. The CDR3 extends over 11 amino acids. The CDR3 DNA reads as TGCAGCGTTGGGTCAGGGGTTGAAGCTTTCTTT. It yields the protein CSVGSGVEAFF. Complete variable domain (other parts from reference TRBV29-1 and TRBJ1-1): SAVISQKPSRDICQRGTSLTIQCQVDSQVTMMFWYRQQPGQSLTLIATANQGSEATYESGFVIDKFPISRPNLTFSTLTVSNMSPEDSSIYLCSVGSGVEAFFGQGTRLTVV.

This chain joins TRBV19 and TRBJ1-5; D is uncertain. Germline loops: CDR1 LNHDA, CDR2 SQIVND (reference sequence). Trimming took off 3 bases at V and 4 bases at J, with 10 bases between the two ends. The CDR3 sequence is 14 residues long. The CDR3: CASSIGSGNQPQHF. As DNA, the CDR3 is TGTGCCAGTAGTATCGGGAGTGGTAATCAGCCCCAGCATTTT.

The chain links TRBV2 to TRBJ1-2; possible D gene TRBD1, 6 bases. The V end lost 7 bases, the J end lost 6 bases, and 18 bases lay between the germline ends. The CDR3 is made up of 14 amino acids. Germline CDR1 reads SNHLY; CDR2 reads FYNNEI. The CDR3, as DNA: TGTGCCAGCAACTACAGAGGGGCAGGGGATGGCTACACCTTC. Protein product: CASNYRGAGDGYTF.

The rearrangement links TRBV5-1 to TRBJ2-1; no firm D call. The CDR3 extends over 16 amino acids. Trimming stripped 4 bases from V and 0 bases from J, with 14 bases between. The V gene's germline CDR1 is SGHRS and CDR2 YFSETQ. The CDR3 sequence: CASSIGVEASYNEQFF. The CDR3 region has the DNA TGCGCCAGCAGCATAGGAGTCGAGGCCTCCTACAATGAGCAGTTCTTC.

The V gene is TRBV11-2, the J gene TRBJ2-5; 13 bases align to TRBD2. V lost 5 bases and J lost 9; bases outside the gene matches: 12. CDR1 and CDR2 (germline): SGHAT, FQNNGV. The CDR3 has 16 residues. The CDR3 region is CASSTGGLAGSGAQYF. CDR3 coding DNA: TGTGCCAGCAGCACTGGGGGACTAGCGGGGTCCGGGGCCCAGTACTTC.

This clone was seen a few times. The V gene is TRBV5-1, the J gene TRBJ2-7; the D is unclear. V dropped 4 bases and J dropped 0 bases, with 17 bases sitting between them. CDR3 size: 16 residues. The germline V gene has CDR1 SGHRS and CDR2 YFSETQ. In DNA, the CDR3 is TGCGCCAGCAGCCACGGCCGGCCAGGCAGCTCCTACGAGCAGTACTTC. Its protein product is CASSHGRPGSSYEQYF.

The chain links TRBV6-4 to TRBJ2-2; possibly TRBD2 for D (6 bases). The V end lost 6 bases, the J end lost 8 bases, and 13 bases lay between the germline ends. The CDR3 runs to 13 residues. CDR1 is MRHNA, CDR2 SNTAGT, per germline. The CDR3 reads CASSSQGGGELFF. The CDR3 DNA is TGTGCCAGCAGCTCTCAAGGAGGGGGGGAGCTGTTTTTT.

This clone was detected once. The J gene is TRBJ1-1, the V gene TRBV5-1; no clear D gene. CDR1 is SGHRS and CDR2 is YFSETQ in the germline V gene. The CDR3 is 15 residues long. V lost 4 bases and J lost 6, with 19 bases in between. CDR3: CASSEYLGFGAEAFF. The CDR3 coding sequence is TGCGCCAGCAGCGAATACCTGGGGTTCGGGGCTGAAGCTTTCTTT.

This rearrangement joins TRBV6-1 to TRBJ1-5; 8 bases line up with TRBD1. V was clipped by 6 bases and J by 3 bases; unmatched bases: 4. The germline V gene encodes CDR1 MNHNS and CDR2 SASEGT. The CDR3 loop spans 14 amino acids. CDR3 DNA: TGTGCCAGCAGCCCGGACAGGGTCAATCAGCCCCAGCATTTT. The encoded protein is CASSPDRVNQPQHF.

V usage is TRBV28 and J usage is TRBJ2-1; TRBD2 matches at 7 bases. Germline V gene data show CDR1 as MDHEN and CDR2 as SYDVKM. The trim removed 5 bases at V and 8 bases at J, leaving 12 bases unmatched. The CDR3 has 15 residues. The CDR3 here is CASSPWVSGDDEQFF. The CDR3 region has the DNA TGTGCCAGCAGTCCTTGGGTCAGCGGGGACGATGAGCAGTTCTTC.

V is TRBV6-5 and J is TRBJ2-7; TRBD1 might be the D (5 bases). The CDR3 consists of 15 residues. The germline V and J ends were trimmed by 2 bases and 1 base, with 12 bases remaining between them. CDR1 is MNHEY and CDR2 is SVGAGI in the germline V gene. The CDR3 spells CASSYKWGASYEQYF. CDR3 coding DNA: TGTGCCAGCAGTTACAAATGGGGCGCATCCTACGAGCAGTACTTC.

V gene TRBV6-1 combines with J gene TRBJ2-7, with 10 bases that match TRBD1. Germline-derived CDR1 and CDR2 are MNHNS and SASEGT. With V trimmed by 5 bases and J by 2 bases, 3 bases remained unmatched. The CDR3 runs 14 residues. CDR3 in amino acids: CASSPGQGTYEQYF. The DNA for the CDR3 is TGTGCCAGCAGTCCGGGACAGGGGACCTACGAGCAGTACTTC.

The rearrangement links TRBV5-1 to TRBJ2-3; 9 bases line up with TRBD2. The CDR3 length is 19 residues. With V trimmed by 8 bases and J by 0 bases, 19 bases remained unmatched. Germline V gene sequence: CDR1 SGHRS, CDR2 YFSETQ. CDR3 bases: TGCGCCAGACACGGAGGGAGCGGGGGGCCCAACTTTAGCACAGATACGCAGTATTTT. Protein product: CARHGGSGGPNFSTDTQYF.

The chain joins TRBV6-1 to TRBJ2-1; D ambiguous. The germline gives CDR1 MNHNS, CDR2 SASEGT. The ends were cut back, 1 base at V and 4 bases at J, with 11 bases in the middle. This CDR3 has 15 amino acids. This CDR3 is CASSEESLIYNEQFF. The CDR3 DNA is TGTGCCAGCAGTGAAGAAAGTCTAATTTACAATGAGCAGTTCTTC.

This clone was observed a single time. The chain combines TRBV5-1 with TRBJ1-1, with TRBD1 identical over 7 bases. This CDR3 comprises 16 residues. CDR1 and CDR2 (germline): SGHRS, YFSETQ. The V segment lost 4 bases and the J segment 0 bases; nucleotides outside the gene matches: 9. The CDR3 region is CASSTKTGQMNTEAFF. DNA of the CDR3: TGCGCCAGCAGCACCAAGACGGGACAGATGAACACTGAAGCTTTCTTT.

The gene calls are TRBV6-5 and TRBJ2-2; possible D gene TRBD1, 5 bases. The CDR3 consists of 15 residues. Between the trimmed V and J ends, which lost 11 bases and 1 base, there was a span of 17 bases. Germline loops: CDR1 MNHEY, CDR2 SVGAGI. In nucleotides, the CDR3 is TGTGCCTCTCAGATATTGGGGCTGAACACCGGGGAGCTGTTTTTT. Translation: CASQILGLNTGELFF.

The genes are TRBV6-5 and TRBJ2-7; D might be TRBD1 (5 bases). The CDR3 sequence is 15 residues long. CDR1 and CDR2 from the germline V gene are MNHEY and SVGAGI. With 0 bases removed from V and 3 bases from J, the gap between germline ends came to 12 bases. In DNA, the CDR3 is TGTGCCAGCAGTTACTCGATCGACGACAGCTACGAGCAGTACTTC. This gives the protein CASSYSIDDSYEQYF.

V is TRBV30 and J is TRBJ2-1, with a possible D match to TRBD2 (5 bases). CDR3 length equals 13 residues. V was pared by 0 bases and J by 10 bases, with 13 bases between. Germline lookup yields CDR1 GTSNPN and CDR2 SVGIG (reference sequence). CDR3 sequence: CAWSVRGMGEQFF. The CDR3 nucleotides are TGTGCCTGGAGTGTACGGGGTATGGGGGAGCAGTTCTTC.

This chain links TRBV7-9 with TRBJ1-5, with 7 positions matching TRBD1. This CDR3 has 14 residues. CDR1 and CDR2 (germline): SEHNR, FQNEAQ (reference sequence). The ends lost 5 bases at V and 3 bases at J; junction bases unmatched: 4. CDR3 in amino acids: CASSVTGNNQPQHF. CDR3 nucleotides: TGTGCCAGCAGCGTGACAGGGAACAATCAGCCCCAGCATTTT.

The CDR3 region is CASSQGGQYTDTQYF. DNA for the CDR3: TGTGCCAGCAGCCAAGGGGGACAGTACACAGATACGCAGTATTTT. This chain joins TRBV4-2 and TRBJ2-3; TRBD1 matches at 7 bases. CDR3 length: 15 residues. The J segment lost 2 bases and the V segment lost 1 base, leaving 3 bases of the junction unmatched. Per the germline V gene, CDR1 is LGHNA and CDR2 is YNFKEQ.

The CDR3 protein is CASSQWDSMNTEAFF. CDR3 bases: TGCGCCAGCAGCCAATGGGACAGCATGAACACTGAAGCTTTCTTT. The chain employs TRBV4-1 and TRBJ1-1, with TRBD1 matching 7 bases. The trim removed 2 bases at V and 0 bases at J, leaving 3 bases unmatched. This CDR3 has 15 residues. Germline CDR1 and CDR2: MGHRA and YSYEKL.

The chain joins TRBV4-2 to TRBJ2-7, with 11 bases that match TRBD2. Germline CDR1 is LGHNA and CDR2 is YNFKEQ. V lost 4 bases, J lost 2 bases, and 4 bases stayed unmatched. This CDR3 is built from 15 residues. The CDR3 nucleotides read TGTGCCAGCAGCCCCCTAGCGGGGGGTACCTACGAGCAGTACTTC. Translating gives CASSPLAGGTYEQYF.